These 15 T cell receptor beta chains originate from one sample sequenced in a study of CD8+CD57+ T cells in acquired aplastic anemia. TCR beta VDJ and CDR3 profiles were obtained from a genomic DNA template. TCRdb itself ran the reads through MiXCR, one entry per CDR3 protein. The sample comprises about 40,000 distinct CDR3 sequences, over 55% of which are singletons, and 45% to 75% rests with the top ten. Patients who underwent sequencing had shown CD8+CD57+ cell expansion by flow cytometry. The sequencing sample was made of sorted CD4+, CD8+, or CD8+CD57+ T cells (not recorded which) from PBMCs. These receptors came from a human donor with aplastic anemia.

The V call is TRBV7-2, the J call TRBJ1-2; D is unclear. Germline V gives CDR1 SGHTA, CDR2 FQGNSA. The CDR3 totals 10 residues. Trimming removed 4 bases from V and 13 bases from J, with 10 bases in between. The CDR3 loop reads CASSSQLGTF. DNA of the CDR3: TGTGCCAGCAGCTCTCAATTGGGCACCTTC.

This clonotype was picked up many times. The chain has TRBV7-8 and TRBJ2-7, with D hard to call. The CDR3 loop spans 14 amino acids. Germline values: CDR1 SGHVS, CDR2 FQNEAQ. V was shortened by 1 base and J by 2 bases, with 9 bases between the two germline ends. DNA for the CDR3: TGTGCCAGCAGCTTAGACGTATTAACCTACGAGCAGTACTTC. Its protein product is CASSLDVLTYEQYF.

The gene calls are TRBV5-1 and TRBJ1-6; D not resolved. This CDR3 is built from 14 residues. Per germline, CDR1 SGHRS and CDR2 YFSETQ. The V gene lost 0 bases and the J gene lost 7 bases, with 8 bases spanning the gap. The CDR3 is CASSLVSENSPLHF. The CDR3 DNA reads TGCGCCAGCAGCTTGGTGTCAGAGAATTCACCCCTCCACTTT.

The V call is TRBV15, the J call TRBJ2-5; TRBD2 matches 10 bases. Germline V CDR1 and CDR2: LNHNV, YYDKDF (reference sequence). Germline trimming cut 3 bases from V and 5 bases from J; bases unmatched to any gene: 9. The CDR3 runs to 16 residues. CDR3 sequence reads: CATSRKAGGPRETQYF. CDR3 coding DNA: TGTGCCACCAGCAGGAAAGCGGGGGGGCCCCGTGAGACCCAGTACTTC. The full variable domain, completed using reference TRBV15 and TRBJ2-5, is DAMVIQNPRYQVTQFGKPVTLSCSQTLNHNVMYWYQQKSSQAPKLLFHYYDKDFNNEADTPDNFQSRRPNTSFCFLDIRSPGLGDTAMYLCATSRKAGGPRETQYFGPGTRLLVL.

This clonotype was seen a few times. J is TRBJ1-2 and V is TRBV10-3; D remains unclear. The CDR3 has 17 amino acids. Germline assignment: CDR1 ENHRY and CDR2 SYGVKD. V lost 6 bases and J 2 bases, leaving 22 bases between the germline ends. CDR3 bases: TGTGCCATCAGGGAGCCACCAATGGGCGAATTGAACTATGGCTACACCTTC. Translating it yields CAIREPPMGELNYGYTF.

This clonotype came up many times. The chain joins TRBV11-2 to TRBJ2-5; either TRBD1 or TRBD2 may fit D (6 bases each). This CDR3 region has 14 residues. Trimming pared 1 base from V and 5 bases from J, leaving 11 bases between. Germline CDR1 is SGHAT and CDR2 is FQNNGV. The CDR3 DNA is TGTGCCAGCAGCTTAGGGGGGGCGCGTGAGACCCAGTACTTC. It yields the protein CASSLGGARETQYF.

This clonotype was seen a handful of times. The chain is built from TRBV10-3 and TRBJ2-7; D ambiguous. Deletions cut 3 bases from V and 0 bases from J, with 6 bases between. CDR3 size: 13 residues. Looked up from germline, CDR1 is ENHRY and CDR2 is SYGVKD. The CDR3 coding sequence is TGTGCCATCAGTGATGGCCTCTCCTACGAGCAGTACTTC. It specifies CAISDGLSYEQYF.

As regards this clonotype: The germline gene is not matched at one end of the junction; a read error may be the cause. CDR3 amino acids: CASSLLPQGDTIYF. Written as DNA, the CDR3 is TGCGCCAGCAGCTTGCTGCCCCAGGGAGACACCATATATTTT. This rearrangement joins TRBV7-9 to TRBJ1-3, with D perhaps matching TRBD1 (5 bases). The V gene's germline CDR1 is SEHNR and CDR2 FQNEAQ (reference sequence). The CDR3 extends over 14 amino acids.

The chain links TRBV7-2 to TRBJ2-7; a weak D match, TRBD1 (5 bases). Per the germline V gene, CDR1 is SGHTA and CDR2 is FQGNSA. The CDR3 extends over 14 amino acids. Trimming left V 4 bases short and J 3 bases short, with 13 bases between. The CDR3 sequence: CASSSPTALYEQYF. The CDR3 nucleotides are TGTGCCAGCAGCTCACCGACAGCTCTCTACGAGCAGTACTTC.

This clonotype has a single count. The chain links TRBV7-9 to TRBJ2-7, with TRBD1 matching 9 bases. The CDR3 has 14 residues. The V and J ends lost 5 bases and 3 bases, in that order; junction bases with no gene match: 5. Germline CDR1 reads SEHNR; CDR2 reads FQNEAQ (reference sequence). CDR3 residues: CASSADRGIYEQYF. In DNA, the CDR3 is TGTGCCAGCAGCGCGGACAGGGGCATCTACGAGCAGTACTTC.

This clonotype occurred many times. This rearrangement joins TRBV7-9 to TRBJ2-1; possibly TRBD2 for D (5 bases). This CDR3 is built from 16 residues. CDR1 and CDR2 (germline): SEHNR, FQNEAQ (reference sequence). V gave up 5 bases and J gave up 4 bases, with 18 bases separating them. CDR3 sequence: CASSRRPWRFYNEQFF. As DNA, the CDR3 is TGTGCCAGCAGCCGTAGACCCTGGAGGTTTTACAATGAGCAGTTCTTC. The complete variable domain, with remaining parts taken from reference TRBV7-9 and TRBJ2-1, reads DTGVSQNPRHKITKRGQNVTFRCDPISEHNRLYWYRQTLGQGPEFLTYFQNEAQLEKSRLLSDRFSAERPKGSFSTLEIQRTEQGDSAMYLCASSRRPWRFYNEQFFGPGTRLTVL.

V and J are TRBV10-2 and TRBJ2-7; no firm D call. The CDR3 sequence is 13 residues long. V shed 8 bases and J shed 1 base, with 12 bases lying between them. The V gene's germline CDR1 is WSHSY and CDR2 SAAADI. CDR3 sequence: CASARFESYEQYF. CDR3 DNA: TGCGCCAGCGCGCGGTTTGAGTCCTACGAGCAGTACTTC.

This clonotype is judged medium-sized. The CDR3 spells CASSDTDTQYF. The CDR3 region has the DNA TGTGCCAGCAGCGACACAGATACGCAGTATTTT. The gene calls are TRBV9 and TRBJ2-3; no clear D. The V end lost 3 bases, the J end lost 2 bases, and 1 base lay between the germline ends. This CDR3 is 11 amino acids long. CDR1 is SGDLS and CDR2 is YYNGEE in the germline V gene.

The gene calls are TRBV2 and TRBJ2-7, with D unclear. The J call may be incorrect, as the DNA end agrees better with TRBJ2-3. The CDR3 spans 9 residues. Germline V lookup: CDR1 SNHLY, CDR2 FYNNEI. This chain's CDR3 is CASSAMQYF. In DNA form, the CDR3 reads TGTGCCAGCAGTGCTATGCAGTATTTT.

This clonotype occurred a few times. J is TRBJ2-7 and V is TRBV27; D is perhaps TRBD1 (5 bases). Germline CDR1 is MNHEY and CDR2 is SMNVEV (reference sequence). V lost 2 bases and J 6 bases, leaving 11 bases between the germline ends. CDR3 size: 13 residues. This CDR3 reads CASSLIGAGEQYF. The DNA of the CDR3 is TGTGCCAGCAGTTTAATTGGGGCCGGCGAGCAGTACTTC.